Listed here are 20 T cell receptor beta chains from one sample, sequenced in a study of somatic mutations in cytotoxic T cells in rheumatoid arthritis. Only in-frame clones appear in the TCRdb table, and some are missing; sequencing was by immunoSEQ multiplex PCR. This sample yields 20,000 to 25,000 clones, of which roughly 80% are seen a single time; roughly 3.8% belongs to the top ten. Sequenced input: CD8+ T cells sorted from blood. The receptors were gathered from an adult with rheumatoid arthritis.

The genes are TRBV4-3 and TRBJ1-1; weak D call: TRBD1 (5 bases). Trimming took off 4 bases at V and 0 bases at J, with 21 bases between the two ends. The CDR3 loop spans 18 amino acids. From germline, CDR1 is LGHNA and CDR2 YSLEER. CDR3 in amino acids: CASSPFGGSTSLNTEAFF. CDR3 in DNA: TGCGCCAGCAGCCCATTTGGGGGTAGTACCAGCCTGAACACTGAAGCTTTCTTT.

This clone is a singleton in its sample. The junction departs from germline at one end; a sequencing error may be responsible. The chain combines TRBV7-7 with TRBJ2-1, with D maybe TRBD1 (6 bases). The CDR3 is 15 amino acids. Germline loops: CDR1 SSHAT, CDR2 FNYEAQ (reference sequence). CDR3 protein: CASSNDRSEYNEQFF. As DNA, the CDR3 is TGTGCTAGCAGCAACGACAGGTCCGAATACAATGAGCAGTTCTTC.

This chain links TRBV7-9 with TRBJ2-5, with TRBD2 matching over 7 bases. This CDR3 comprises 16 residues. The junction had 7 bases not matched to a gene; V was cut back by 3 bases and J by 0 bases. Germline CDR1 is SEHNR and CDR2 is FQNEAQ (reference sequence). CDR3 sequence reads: CASSFGRGGYQETQYF. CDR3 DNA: TGTGCCAGCAGCTTTGGGAGGGGAGGGTACCAAGAGACCCAGTACTTC.

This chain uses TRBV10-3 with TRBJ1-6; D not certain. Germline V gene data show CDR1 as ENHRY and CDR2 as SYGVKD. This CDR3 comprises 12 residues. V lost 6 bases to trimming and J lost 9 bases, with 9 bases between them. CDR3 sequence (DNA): TGTGCCATCAGGGGGTGGGGTTCACCCCTCCACTTT. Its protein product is CAIRGWGSPLHF.

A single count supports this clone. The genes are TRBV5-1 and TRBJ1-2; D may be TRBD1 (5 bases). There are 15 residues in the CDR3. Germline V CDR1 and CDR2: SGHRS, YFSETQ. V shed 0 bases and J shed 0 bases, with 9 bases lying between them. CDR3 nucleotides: TGCGCCAGCAGCTTGGATAGGGACTCTAACTATGGCTACACCTTC. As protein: CASSLDRDSNYGYTF.

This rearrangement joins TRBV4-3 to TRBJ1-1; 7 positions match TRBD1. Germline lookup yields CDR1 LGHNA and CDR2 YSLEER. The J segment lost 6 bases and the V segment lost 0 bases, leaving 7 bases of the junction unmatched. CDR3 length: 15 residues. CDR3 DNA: TGCGCCAGCAGCCAAGATCAGGGGGGTATCTCTGAAGCTTTCTTT. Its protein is CASSQDQGGISEAFF.

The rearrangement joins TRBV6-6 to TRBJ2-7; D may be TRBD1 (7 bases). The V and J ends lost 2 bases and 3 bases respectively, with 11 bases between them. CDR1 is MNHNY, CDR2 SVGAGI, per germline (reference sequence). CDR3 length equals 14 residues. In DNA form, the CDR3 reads TGTGCCAGCAGTTACCGACAGGGAGGCTACGAGCAGTACTTC. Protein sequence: CASSYRQGGYEQYF.

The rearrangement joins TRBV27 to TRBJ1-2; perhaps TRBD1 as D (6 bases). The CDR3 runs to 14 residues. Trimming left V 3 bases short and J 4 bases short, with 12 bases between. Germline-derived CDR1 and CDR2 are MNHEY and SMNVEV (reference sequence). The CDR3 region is CASSLTGGGYGYTF. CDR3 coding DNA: TGTGCCAGCAGTTTGACCGGGGGCGGCTATGGCTACACCTTC.

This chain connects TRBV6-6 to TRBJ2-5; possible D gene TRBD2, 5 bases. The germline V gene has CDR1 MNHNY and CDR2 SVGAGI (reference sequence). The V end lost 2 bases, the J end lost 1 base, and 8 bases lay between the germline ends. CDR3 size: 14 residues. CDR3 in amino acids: CASSYEGLQETQYF. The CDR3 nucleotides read TGTGCCAGCAGTTACGAAGGACTCCAAGAGACCCAGTACTTC.

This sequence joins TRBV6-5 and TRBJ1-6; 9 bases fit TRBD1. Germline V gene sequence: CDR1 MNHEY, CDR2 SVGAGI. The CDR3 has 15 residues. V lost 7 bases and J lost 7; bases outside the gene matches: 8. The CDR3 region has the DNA TGTGCCAGCAATAACAGGGGGCTGGGGAATTCACCCCTCCACTTT. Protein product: CASNNRGLGNSPLHF.

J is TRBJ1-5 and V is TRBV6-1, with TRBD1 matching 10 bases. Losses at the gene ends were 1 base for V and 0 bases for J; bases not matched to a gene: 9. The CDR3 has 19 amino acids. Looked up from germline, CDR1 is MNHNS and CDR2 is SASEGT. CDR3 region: CASSEEDRGWVYSNQPQHF. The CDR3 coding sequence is TGTGCCAGCAGTGAAGAGGACAGGGGGTGGGTTTATAGCAATCAGCCCCAGCATTTT.

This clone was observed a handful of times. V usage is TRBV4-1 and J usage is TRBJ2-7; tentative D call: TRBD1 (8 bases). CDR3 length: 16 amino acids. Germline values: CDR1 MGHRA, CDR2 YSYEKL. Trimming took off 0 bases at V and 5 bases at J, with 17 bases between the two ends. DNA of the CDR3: TGCGCCAGCAGCCAAGATGGTACAACAGGGGGGGACGAGCAGTACTTC. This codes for CASSQDGTTGGDEQYF.

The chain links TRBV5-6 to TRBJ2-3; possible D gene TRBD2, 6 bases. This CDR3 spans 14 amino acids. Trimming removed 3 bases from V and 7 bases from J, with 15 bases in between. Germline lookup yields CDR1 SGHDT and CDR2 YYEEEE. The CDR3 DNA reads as TGTGCCAGCAGCTGGGGGACGGGGGTTAATACGCAGTATTTT. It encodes CASSWGTGVNTQYF.

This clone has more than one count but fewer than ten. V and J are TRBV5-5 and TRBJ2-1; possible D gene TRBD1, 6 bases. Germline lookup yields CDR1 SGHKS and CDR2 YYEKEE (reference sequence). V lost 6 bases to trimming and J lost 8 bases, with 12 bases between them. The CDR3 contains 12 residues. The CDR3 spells CASTADSYEQFF. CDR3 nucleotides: TGTGCCAGCACCGCGGACAGCTATGAGCAGTTCTTC.

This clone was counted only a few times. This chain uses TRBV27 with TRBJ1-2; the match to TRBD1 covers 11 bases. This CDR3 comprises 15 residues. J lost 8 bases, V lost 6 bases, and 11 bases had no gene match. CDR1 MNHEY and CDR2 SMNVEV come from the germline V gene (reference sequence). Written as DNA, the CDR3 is TGTGCCAGCAGCACCGGGACAGGGGGGATTGAGGGCTACACCTTC. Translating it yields CASSTGTGGIEGYTF.

The CDR3 loop reads CASSLSMAGLSPLHF. CDR3 coding DNA: TGTGCCAGCAGTTTATCGATGGCAGGGCTTTCACCCCTCCACTTT. This chain joins TRBV27 and TRBJ1-6; tentatively, D is TRBD1 (5 bases). The V gene's germline CDR1 is MNHEY and CDR2 SMNVEV (reference sequence). The CDR3 loop spans 15 amino acids. V shed 0 bases and J shed 9 bases, with 12 bases lying between them.

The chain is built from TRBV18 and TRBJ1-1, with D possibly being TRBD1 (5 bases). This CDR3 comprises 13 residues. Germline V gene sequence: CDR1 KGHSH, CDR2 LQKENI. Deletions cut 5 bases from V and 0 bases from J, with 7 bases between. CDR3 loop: CASSGAMNTEAFF. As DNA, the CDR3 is TGTGCCAGCTCAGGGGCCATGAACACTGAAGCTTTCTTT. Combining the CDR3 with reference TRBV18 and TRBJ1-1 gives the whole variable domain NAGVMQNPRHLVRRRGQEARLRCSPMKGHSHVYWYRQLPEEGLKFMVYLQKENIIDESGMPKERFSAEFPKEGPSILRIQQVVRGDSAAYFCASSGAMNTEAFFGQGTRLTVV.

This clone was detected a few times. The CDR3 coding sequence is TGTGCCAGTACTCCCGGGACAGGGAGCAGTAATTCACCCCTCCACTTT. Its translation is CASTPGTGSSNSPLHF. The chain links TRBV19 to TRBJ1-6, with 9 bases matching TRBD1. Trimming took 7 bases from V and 6 from J; bases not matched to a gene: 10. CDR1 and CDR2 (germline): LNHDA, SQIVND (reference sequence). This CDR3 has 16 residues.

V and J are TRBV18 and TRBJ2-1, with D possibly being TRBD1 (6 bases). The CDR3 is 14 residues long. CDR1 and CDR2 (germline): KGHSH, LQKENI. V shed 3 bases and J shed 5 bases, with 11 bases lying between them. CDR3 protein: CASSPRDTNNEQFF. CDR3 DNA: TGTGCCAGCTCACCTAGGGACACCAACAATGAGCAGTTCTTC.

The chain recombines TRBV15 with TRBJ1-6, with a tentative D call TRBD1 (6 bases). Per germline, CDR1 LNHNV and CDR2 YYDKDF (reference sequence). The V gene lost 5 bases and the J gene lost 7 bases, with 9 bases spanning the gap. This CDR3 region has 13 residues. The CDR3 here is CATSWTENSPLHF. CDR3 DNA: TGTGCCACCAGCTGGACAGAGAATTCACCCCTCCACTTT.